The clone carrying this T cell receptor beta chain occurred a few times. As yet, its antigen is unknown. Clinical symptoms, serum thyroxine, TRAb, thyroid ultrasound and orbital computed tomography informed diagnoses. Each 10 ml fresh peripheral blood draw supplied the PBMCs. Trimming pared 3 bases from V and 1 base from J, leaving 9 bases between. Germline V gene sequence: CDR1 SQVTM, CDR2 ANQGSEA. This CDR3 has 14 residues. The sample belongs to a study of T cells in Graves' hyperthyroidism and ophthalmopathy. Study-wide results and limits: The model forecast ophthalmopathy, anticipating it by a median about six months before onset. Ophthalmopathy and stable hyperthyroidism were separated by a 13 V-J model.

Amplification yielded TCR beta CDR3 regions, with RNA transcripts as the source. A set of HTBI primers served as the primers for a first-round RT-PCR of the TCR CDR3. TCRdb fed the multiplex PCR reads into MiXCR, producing one record per CDR3 protein. The data contain roughly 740,000 distinct CDR3 sequences, over 15% of them singletons. The V and J genes are TRBV29-1 and TRBJ2-2; TRBD1 might be the D (6 bases). Sequencing was performed on blood. The clonotype was recovered from a man aged 18 to 29 with Graves' hyperthyroidism. The CDR3 nucleotides are TGCAGCGTTGAGGGGGCTCTGAACACCGGGGAGCTGTTTTTT. Protein: CSVEGALNTGELFF.